The sequence of this T cell receptor (beta chain) was determined in a study of blood T cell repertoires in COVID-19. In the study overall: Italy, Spain and the United States were the sources of the convalescent and acute COVID-19 samples. Nucleic acid was either cDNA or gDNA, and it came from T cells, B-cell-depleted T cells, or PBMCs.

Clones were read by immunoSEQ multiplex PCR, and TCRdb kept only the in-frame ones, dropping some. The sample lists about 250,000 clones, about 83% seen once, with approximately 5.7% in the top ten. The V and J ends lost 4 bases and 7 bases respectively, with 16 bases between them. CDR1 and CDR2 (germline): MDHEN, SYDVKM. The CDR3 runs 14 residues. The sequence came from a human donor in a cohort sampled during active COVID-19. Sequencing was performed on peripheral blood. The chain couples TRBV28 to TRBJ2-5; TRBD2 might be the D (6 bases). The CDR3 DNA is TGTGCCAGCAGTTATGGAAGGCCCGGGGGGACCCAGTACTTC. Its translation: CASSYGRPGGTQYF.